Shown below are 32 T cell receptor beta chains from a single sample sequenced in a study of PD-1 and CTLA-4 blockade in melanoma. Assay used: immunoSEQ multiplex PCR; TCRdb lists only in-frame clones, some missing. The data hold 20,000 to 25,000 clones, with more than 70% observed a single time. The specimen was CD8+ T cells from peripheral blood, collected before anti-PD-1 treatment. The receptors come from a human donor with melanoma.

The gene calls are TRBV13 and TRBJ2-7, with TRBD2 identical over 7 bases. In germline, CDR1 is PRHDT, CDR2 FYEKMQ (reference sequence). The CDR3 length is 15 residues. V was pared by 4 bases and J by 2 bases, with 8 bases of the junction left unmatched. The CDR3 DNA follows: TGTGCCAGCAGCTATTACGGCGGGGGTGCCTACGAGCAGTACTTC. Encoded protein: CASSYYGGGAYEQYF.

The chain has TRBV15 and TRBJ2-7, with 9 positions matching TRBD1. The CDR3 is 13 residues long. Trimming at V came to 6 bases and at J to 3 bases, leaving 3 bases not matched to a gene. Germline CDR1 is LNHNV and CDR2 is YYDKDF (reference sequence). The CDR3 spells CATSLGQGYEQYF. For the CDR3, the DNA is TGTGCCACCAGTCTGGGACAGGGCTACGAGCAGTACTTC. The full variable domain, with the rest looked up from reference TRBV15 and TRBJ2-7, is DAMVIQNPRYQVTQFGKPVTLSCSQTLNHNVMYWYQQKSSQAPKLLFHYYDKDFNNEADTPDNFQSRRPNTSFCFLDIRSPGLGDTAMYLCATSLGQGYEQYFGPGTRLTVT.

This chain connects TRBV7-8 to TRBJ2-3; no clear D. The germline gives CDR1 SGHVS, CDR2 FQNEAQ. The CDR3 totals 16 residues. Trimming cost V 5 bases and J 1 base, with 16 bases left between them. CDR3 residues: CASSPTVGGGTDTQYF. Here the CDR3 DNA reads TGTGCCAGCAGCCCTACAGTTGGCGGCGGCACAGATACGCAGTATTTT.

The J gene is TRBJ2-1, the V gene TRBV5-1; D not certain. The ends were cut back, 4 bases at V and 5 bases at J, with 4 bases in the middle. Germline CDR1 and CDR2: SGHRS and YFSETQ. The CDR3 has 11 residues. The CDR3 DNA reads as TGCGCCAGCAGCGGTAACAATGAGCAGTTCTTC. Residues: CASSGNNEQFF.

V gene TRBV15 combines with J gene TRBJ1-6; a weak D match, TRBD1 (5 bases). With 3 bases removed from V and 6 bases from J, the gap between germline ends came to 9 bases. CDR1 and CDR2 from the germline V gene are LNHNV and YYDKDF (reference sequence). The CDR3 sequence is 14 residues long. Here the CDR3 DNA reads TGTGCCACCAGCAGGACAGCACCTAATTCACCCCTCCACTTT. It codes for CATSRTAPNSPLHF.

This clone occurred once. The chain joins TRBV3-1 (or the pseudogene TRBV3-2) to TRBJ2-7; possibly TRBD2 for D (5 bases). CDR1 and CDR2 from the germline V gene are LGHDT and YNNKEL (reference sequence). Trimming took off 0 bases at V and 3 bases at J, with 15 bases between the two ends. The CDR3 has 16 amino acids. The chain's CDR3 is CASSQDSATTNYEQYF. CDR3 nucleotides: TGTGCCAGCAGCCAAGATTCCGCAACGACTAACTACGAGCAGTACTTC.

This clone was observed a handful of times. The chain combines TRBV7-9 with TRBJ2-7, with D perhaps being TRBD1 or TRBD2 (6 bases each). This CDR3 has 16 residues. V gave up 3 bases and J gave up 4 bases, with 19 bases separating them. Germline CDR1 and CDR2: SEHNR and FQNEAQ (reference sequence). CDR3 region: CASSFPLQGGEYEQYF. CDR3 DNA sequence: TGTGCCAGCAGCTTTCCCTTACAGGGCGGGGAGTACGAGCAGTACTTC.

The J gene is TRBJ1-2, the V gene TRBV28; 7 nucleotides agree with TRBD1. With V trimmed by 5 bases and J by 8 bases, 11 bases remained unmatched. The CDR3 covers 14 residues. Germline V gives CDR1 MDHEN, CDR2 SYDVKM. The CDR3, as DNA: TGTGCCAGCAGTGAAACCGGGGACAGCCGCGGCTACACCTTC. It specifies CASSETGDSRGYTF.

The CDR3 loop is CASGLVGDGIDGNTIYF. DNA for the CDR3: TGTGCTAGTGGTTTGGTAGGGGACGGGATCGACGGAAACACCATATATTTT. V is TRBV12-5 and J is TRBJ1-3; D is possibly TRBD1 (5 bases). This CDR3 has 17 residues. Deletions cut 0 bases from V and 4 bases from J, with 16 bases between. Germline V lookup: CDR1 LGHNT, CDR2 FRNRAP.

J is TRBJ1-2 and V is TRBV28, with D possibly being TRBD1 (5 bases). The CDR3 is 13 residues long. Per the germline V gene, CDR1 is MDHEN and CDR2 is SYDVKM. The germline V and J ends were trimmed by 7 bases and 8 bases, with 17 bases remaining between them. The CDR3 bases are TGTGCCAGCAATCTAGGGTGGGGCCGGGGCTACACCTTC. It specifies CASNLGWGRGYTF.

This chain links TRBV11-2 with TRBJ2-7; the D gene is possibly TRBD2 (5 bases). The germline V gene encodes CDR1 SGHAT and CDR2 FQNNGV. Between the trimmed V and J ends, which lost 5 bases and 3 bases, there was a span of 17 bases. The CDR3 totals 15 residues. The CDR3 spells CASSPSLLGVYEQYF. CDR3 bases: TGTGCCAGCAGCCCCTCCTTACTAGGAGTCTACGAGCAGTACTTC.

This clone was found once. The chain couples TRBV12-3 or TRBV12-4 to TRBJ2-7; D gene unclear. The CDR3 covers 13 residues. V gave up 1 base and J gave up 0 bases, with 4 bases separating them. CDR3 region: CASSLGASYEQYF. CDR3 in DNA: TGTGCCAGCAGTTTAGGGGCCTCCTACGAGCAGTACTTC.

V gene TRBV5-8 combines with J gene TRBJ1-1; possibly TRBD1 for D (5 bases). This CDR3 is built from 16 residues. V lost 4 bases and J 0 bases, leaving 16 bases between the germline ends. The germline V gene has CDR1 SGHTS and CDR2 YDEGEE. CDR3 protein: CASSPQYGGMNTEAFF. The CDR3 DNA is TGTGCCAGCAGCCCCCAGTATGGGGGAATGAACACTGAAGCTTTCTTT.

CDR3 protein: CASSAGENTEAFF. CDR3 nucleotides: TGTGCCAGCAGTGCTGGTGAGAACACTGAAGCTTTCTTT. This sequence joins TRBV2 and TRBJ1-1, with D uncertain. This CDR3 has 13 residues. Trimming took off 4 bases at V and 1 base at J, with 7 bases between the two ends. Germline V gene lookup returns CDR1 SNHLY and CDR2 FYNNEI.

This rearrangement joins TRBV4-1 to TRBJ1-3; D remains ambiguous. Germline CDR1 MGHRA, CDR2 YSYEKL. Trimming pared 4 bases from V and 0 bases from J, leaving 16 bases between. This CDR3 has 17 amino acids. CDR3 DNA: TGCGCCAGCAGCCCAAGTTTAAGACTAAACTCTGGAAACACCATATATTTT. Translation: CASSPSLRLNSGNTIYF.

J is TRBJ1-2 and V is TRBV30, with D unclear. CDR1 and CDR2 (germline): GTSNPN, SVGIG (reference sequence). The ends were cut back, 5 bases at V and 6 bases at J, with 7 bases in the middle. The CDR3 is made up of 10 amino acids. CDR3 sequence: CAWLADGYTF. The CDR3 DNA follows: TGTGCCTGGCTTGCGGATGGCTACACCTTC. The variable domain in full, with the rest retrieved from reference TRBV30 and TRBJ1-2, is SQTIHQWPATLVQPVGSPLSLECTVEGTSNPNLYWYRQAAGRGLQLLFYSVGIGQISSEVPQNLSASRPQDRQFILSSKKLLLSDSGFYLCAWLADGYTFGSGTRLTVV.

This rearrangement joins TRBV24-1 to TRBJ2-1; D remains ambiguous. V lost 5 bases, J lost 2 bases, and 9 bases lay in between. Germline V lookup: CDR1 KGHDR, CDR2 SFDVKD. The CDR3 has 14 amino acids. The CDR3 here is CATSGGAAYNEQFF. The CDR3 coding sequence is TGTGCCACCAGTGGAGGCGCTGCCTACAATGAGCAGTTCTTC.

This sequence joins TRBV5-4 and TRBJ2-7, with 14 nucleotides matching TRBD2. Germline CDR1 reads SGHNT; CDR2 reads YYREEE (reference sequence). This CDR3 has 16 residues. V lost 4 bases and J lost 0; bases outside the gene matches: 3. CDR3 sequence reads: CASSRTSGGSSYEQYF. The CDR3 DNA sequence: TGTGCCAGCAGCCGGACTAGCGGGGGGAGCTCCTACGAGCAGTACTTC. The full variable domain, with the rest looked up from reference TRBV5-4 and TRBJ2-7, is ETGVTQSPTHLIKTRGQQVTLRCSSQSGHNTVSWYQQALGQGPQFIFQYYREEENGRGNFPPRFSGLQFPNYSSELNVNALELDDSALYLCASSRTSGGSSYEQYFGPGTRLTVT.

V gene TRBV10-3 combines with J gene TRBJ1-3, with D possibly matching TRBD1 (6 bases). CDR3 length: 15 amino acids. In germline, CDR1 is ENHRY, CDR2 SYGVKD. Trimming cost V 2 bases and J 0 bases, with 8 bases left between them. The CDR3 reads CAISEGQNSGNTIYF. DNA for the CDR3: TGTGCCATCAGTGAGGGACAGAACTCTGGAAACACCATATATTTT.

The chain employs TRBV15 and TRBJ1-1, with TRBD1 as a possible D gene (6 bases). This CDR3 contains 14 residues. Germline CDR1 LNHNV, CDR2 YYDKDF (reference sequence). Trimming took off 0 bases at V and 2 bases at J, with 7 bases between the two ends. Here the CDR3 reads CATSRDRGNTEAFF. CDR3 bases: TGTGCCACCAGCAGAGACAGGGGTAACACTGAAGCTTTCTTT.

The J gene is TRBJ2-7, the V gene TRBV7-9; 8 bases match TRBD2. V trimming: 3 bases; J trimming: 3 bases; junction bases outside the gene matches: 7. Per germline, CDR1 SEHNR and CDR2 FQNEAQ (reference sequence). The CDR3 covers 15 residues. The DNA for the CDR3 is TGTGCCAGCAGCTTCGCGTTAAGCGGGGGCTACGAGCAGTACTTC. Protein: CASSFALSGGYEQYF.

V and J are TRBV6-1 and TRBJ1-2; 7 nucleotides match TRBD1. The CDR3 sequence is 16 residues long. The germline V gene has CDR1 MNHNS and CDR2 SASEGT. After removal of 2 bases from V and 5 bases from J, the junction contained 11 bases not matched to a gene. The CDR3 is CASSEYRDRDIYGYTF. CDR3 nucleotides: TGTGCCAGCAGTGAATATAGAGACAGGGACATTTATGGCTACACCTTC.

The chain joins TRBV19 to TRBJ2-3; a weak D match, TRBD2 (6 bases). Germline CDR1 LNHDA, CDR2 SQIVND (reference sequence). This CDR3 has 14 residues. The V end was cut by 3 bases, the J end by 3 bases, with 10 bases between. CDR3 DNA: TGTGCCAGTAGTATTTTGGGGGGTACAGATACGCAGTATTTT. The encoded protein is CASSILGGTDTQYF.

J is TRBJ1-4 and V is TRBV11-2; no reliable D call. CDR3 length: 13 residues. The V end lost 7 bases, the J end lost 5 bases, and 11 bases lay between the germline ends. The V gene's germline CDR1 is SGHAT and CDR2 FQNNGV. The CDR3 loop is CASIGPENEKLFF. CDR3 sequence (DNA): TGTGCCAGCATCGGACCGGAAAATGAAAAACTGTTTTTT. Full variable domain (outside the CDR3, taken from reference TRBV11-2 and TRBJ1-4): EAGVAQSPRYKIIEKRQSVAFWCNPISGHATLYWYQQILGQGPKLLIQFQNNGVVDDSQLPKDRFSAERLKGVDSTLKIQPAKLEDSAVYLCASIGPENEKLFFGSGTQLSVL.

This chain joins TRBV25-1 and TRBJ1-3, with 8 nucleotides matching TRBD1. The germline V gene encodes CDR1 MGHDK and CDR2 SYGVNS. The ends lost 7 bases at V and 4 bases at J; junction bases unmatched: 12. The CDR3 is 16 amino acids. CDR3 bases: TGTGCCAGCACCCCTGGGACAGGTTCCTCAGGAAACACCATATATTTT. It specifies CASTPGTGSSGNTIYF.

This chain connects TRBV28 to TRBJ2-7; 7 nucleotides agree with TRBD1. V was pared by 5 bases and J by 2 bases, with 12 bases of the junction left unmatched. Germline lookup yields CDR1 MDHEN and CDR2 SYDVKM. This CDR3 contains 16 residues. In DNA form, the CDR3 reads TGTGCCAGCAGTGCTGACCGGGACAGCGTTACCTACGAGCAGTACTTC. Its translation is CASSADRDSVTYEQYF.

V is TRBV7-9 and J is TRBJ1-1; D is perhaps TRBD1 (6 bases). Germline V gene data show CDR1 as SEHNR and CDR2 as FQNEAQ (reference sequence). Trimming stripped 3 bases from V and 7 bases from J, with 12 bases between. The CDR3 has 13 residues. The CDR3 DNA sequence: TGTGCCAGCAGCTTCTCGGGGGGCGGTGAAGCTTTCTTT. It yields the protein CASSFSGGGEAFF.

The chain couples TRBV5-1 to TRBJ2-5; weak D call: TRBD1 (6 bases). The CDR3 has 14 amino acids. Germline V gene data show CDR1 as SGHRS and CDR2 as YFSETQ. The V gene lost 4 bases and the J gene lost 5 bases, with 15 bases spanning the gap. DNA of the CDR3: TGCGCCAGCAGCGTATCACAGGGCACGGAGACCCAGTACTTC. Translated, it gives CASSVSQGTETQYF.

This rearrangement joins TRBV28 to TRBJ2-7; D remains unclear. CDR3 length: 14 residues. Trimming stripped 6 bases from V and 4 bases from J, with 16 bases between. Germline V lookup: CDR1 MDHEN, CDR2 SYDVKM. CDR3 residues: CASSTEPRLYEQYF. CDR3 DNA sequence: TGTGCCAGCAGCACCGAACCCCGGCTGTACGAGCAGTACTTC.

The V and J genes are TRBV6-2 or TRBV6-3 and TRBJ2-3; either TRBD1 or TRBD2 may fit D (5 bases each). Deletions cut 5 bases from V and 0 bases from J, with 6 bases between. The germline gives CDR1 MNHEY, CDR2 SVGEGT. This CDR3 region has 13 residues. The CDR3 loop is CASSRDSTDTQYF. CDR3 nucleotides: TGTGCCAGCAGTAGGGACAGCACAGATACGCAGTATTTT.

CDR3 DNA sequence: TGTGCCAGCAGCTTCAGGGGAGGGGAAAAACTGTTTTTT. It is translated as CASSFRGGEKLFF. The gene calls are TRBV12-1 and TRBJ1-4. TRBV12-1 counts as a pseudogene. This CDR3 has 13 amino acids.

This chain connects TRBV6-5 to TRBJ1-1; D gene uncertain. The CDR3 is 13 amino acids. Between the trimmed V and J ends, which lost 6 bases and 0 bases, there was a span of 8 bases. The V gene's germline CDR1 is MNHEY and CDR2 SVGAGI. DNA of the CDR3: TGTGCCAGCAGAACCGGACTGAACACTGAAGCTTTCTTT. Its translation: CASRTGLNTEAFF.